This entry lists 5 T cell receptor beta chains sequenced from one sample in a study of T cell responses to AZD1222 COVID-19 vaccine. TCRdb's copy holds only in-frame clones and misses some; the assay was immunoSEQ multiplex PCR. Found here are around 130,000 clones, just under 95% of them singletons; the top ten hold 0.85% to 1.3%. The specimen was peripheral blood, collected 28 days after the second AZD1222 dose. The receptor set was obtained from an adult who received the AZD1222 COVID-19 vaccine.

The genes are TRBV7-8 and TRBJ2-7; D tentatively reads TRBD1 or TRBD2 (5 bases each). This CDR3 contains 13 residues. Per germline, CDR1 SGHVS and CDR2 FQNEAQ. Trimming shortened V by 5 bases and J by 2 bases, and 10 bases separated the two germline ends. CDR3 coding DNA: TGTGCCAGCAGCCGGGACCTTCCCTACGAGCAGTACTTC. Encoded protein: CASSRDLPYEQYF.

V usage is TRBV6-5 and J usage is TRBJ1-5; 7 nucleotides line up with TRBD1. Per germline, CDR1 MNHEY and CDR2 SVGAGI. This CDR3 is built from 13 residues. Trimming at V came to 7 bases and at J to 5 bases, leaving 5 bases not matched to a gene. CDR3 nucleotide sequence: TGTGCCAGCAACAGGGGTAGGGATCAGCCCCAGCATTTT. Translation: CASNRGRDQPQHF.

V gene TRBV18 combines with J gene TRBJ1-3; 9 bases line up with TRBD1. Germline V lookup: CDR1 KGHSH, CDR2 LQKENI. Unmatched junction bases numbered 7, after V lost 6 bases and J lost 1 base. There are 16 residues in the CDR3. CDR3 in DNA: TGTGCCAGCTCGCAAGGACAGGGGCAATCTGGAAACACCATATATTTT. Its translation is CASSQGQGQSGNTIYF.

CDR3 sequence reads: CASSLEGWSYNEQFF. Here the CDR3 DNA reads TGTGCCAGCAGCTTAGAGGGTTGGTCCTACAATGAGCAGTTCTTC. This chain joins TRBV7-3 and TRBJ2-1, with TRBD2 as a possible D gene (5 bases). The CDR3 loop spans 15 amino acids. Trimming removed 2 bases at V and 1 base at J, with 9 bases between. CDR1 and CDR2 from the germline V gene are SGHTA and FQGTGA.

About this clone: The junction differs from germline at one of its ends, possibly a read error. This CDR3 is also generated by other DNA sequences in the sample. The rearrangement joins TRBV6-2 or TRBV6-3 to TRBJ2-7, with D perhaps given as TRBD1 or TRBD2 (5 bases each). The CDR3 spans 14 residues. Germline CDR1 and CDR2: MNHEY and SVGEGT. The CDR3, as DNA: TGTGCCAGCAGCTATTTTGGGGGTTCCTACGAGCAGTACTTT. Translated, it gives CASSYFGGSYEQYF.